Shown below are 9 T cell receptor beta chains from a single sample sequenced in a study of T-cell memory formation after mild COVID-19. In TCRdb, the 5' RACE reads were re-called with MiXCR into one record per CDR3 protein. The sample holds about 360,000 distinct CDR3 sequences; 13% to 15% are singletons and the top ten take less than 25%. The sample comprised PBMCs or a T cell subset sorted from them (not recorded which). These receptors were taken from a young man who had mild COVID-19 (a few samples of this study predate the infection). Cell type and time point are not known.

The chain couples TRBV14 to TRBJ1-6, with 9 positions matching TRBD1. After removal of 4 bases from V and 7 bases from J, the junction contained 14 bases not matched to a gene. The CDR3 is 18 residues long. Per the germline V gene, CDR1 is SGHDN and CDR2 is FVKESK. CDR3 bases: TGTGCCAGCAGCCGAGGACAGGGGTCCCTTATGAGGAATTCACCCCTCCACTTT. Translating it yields CASSRGQGSLMRNSPLHF.

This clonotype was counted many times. CDR3 DNA sequence: TGTGCCAGCAGCTACAACAGGGTAAACGAGCAGTACTTC. Its protein is CASSYNRVNEQYF. The J gene is TRBJ2-7, the V gene TRBV7-2, with D perhaps TRBD1 (6 bases). Per germline, CDR1 SGHTA and CDR2 FQGNSA. CDR3 size: 13 residues. Trimming left V 4 bases short and J 5 bases short, with 12 bases between.

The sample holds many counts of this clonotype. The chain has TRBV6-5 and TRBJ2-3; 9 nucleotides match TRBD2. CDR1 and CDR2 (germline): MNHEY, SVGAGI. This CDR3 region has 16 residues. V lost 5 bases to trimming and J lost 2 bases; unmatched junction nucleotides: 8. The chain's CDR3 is CASSRLTSGVTDTQYF. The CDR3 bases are TGTGCCAGCAGTCGGCTGACTAGCGGAGTCACAGATACGCAGTATTTT.

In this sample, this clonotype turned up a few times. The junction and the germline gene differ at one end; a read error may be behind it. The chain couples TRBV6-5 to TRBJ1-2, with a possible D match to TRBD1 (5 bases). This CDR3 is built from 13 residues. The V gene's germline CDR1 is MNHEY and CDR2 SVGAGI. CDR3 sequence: CASSINSGGGRYF. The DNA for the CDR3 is TGTGCCAGCAGTATCAACAGCGGGGGTGGAAGGTACTTC.

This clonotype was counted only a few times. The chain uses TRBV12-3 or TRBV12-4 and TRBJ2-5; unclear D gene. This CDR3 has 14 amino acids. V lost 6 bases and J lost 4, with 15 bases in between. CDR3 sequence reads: CASRSMNVGETQYF. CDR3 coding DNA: TGTGCCAGCAGGTCGATGAACGTTGGAGAGACCCAGTACTTC.

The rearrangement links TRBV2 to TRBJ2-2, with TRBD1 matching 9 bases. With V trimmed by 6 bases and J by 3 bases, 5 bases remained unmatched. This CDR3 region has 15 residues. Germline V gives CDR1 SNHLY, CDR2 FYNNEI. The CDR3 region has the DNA TGTGCCAGCAGAAAACAGGGGGCCTACACCGGGGAGCTGTTTTTT. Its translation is CASRKQGAYTGELFF. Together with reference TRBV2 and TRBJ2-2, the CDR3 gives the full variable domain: EPEVTQTPSHQVTQMGQEVILRCVPISNHLYFYWYRQILGQKVEFLVSFYNNEISEKSEIFDDQFSVERPDGSNFTLKIRSTKLEDSAMYFCASRKQGAYTGELFFGEGSRLTVL.

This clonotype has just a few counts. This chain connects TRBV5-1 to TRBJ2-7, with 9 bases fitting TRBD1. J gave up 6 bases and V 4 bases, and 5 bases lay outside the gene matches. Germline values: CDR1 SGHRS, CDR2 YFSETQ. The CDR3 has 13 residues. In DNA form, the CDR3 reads TGCGCCAGCAGCGAGGGACAGGGCGGCGAGCAGTACGTC. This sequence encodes CASSEGQGGEQYV.

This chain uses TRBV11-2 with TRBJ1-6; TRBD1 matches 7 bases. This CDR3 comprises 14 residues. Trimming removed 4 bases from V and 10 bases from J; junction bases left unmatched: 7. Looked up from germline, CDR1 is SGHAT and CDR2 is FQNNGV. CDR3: CASSWDRVRSPLHF. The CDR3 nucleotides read TGTGCCAGCAGCTGGGACAGAGTACGATCACCCCTCCACTTT.

CDR3 coding DNA: TGTGCCAGCAGTCCTAGACAGGGGGCTCTAGGCACAGATACGCAGTATTTT. Translating it yields CASSPRQGALGTDTQYF. The chain links TRBV27 to TRBJ2-3; 10 bases fit TRBD1. This CDR3 is built from 17 residues. CDR1 MNHEY and CDR2 SMNVEV come from the germline V gene (reference sequence). Unmatched junction bases numbered 9, after V lost 5 bases and J lost 1 base.